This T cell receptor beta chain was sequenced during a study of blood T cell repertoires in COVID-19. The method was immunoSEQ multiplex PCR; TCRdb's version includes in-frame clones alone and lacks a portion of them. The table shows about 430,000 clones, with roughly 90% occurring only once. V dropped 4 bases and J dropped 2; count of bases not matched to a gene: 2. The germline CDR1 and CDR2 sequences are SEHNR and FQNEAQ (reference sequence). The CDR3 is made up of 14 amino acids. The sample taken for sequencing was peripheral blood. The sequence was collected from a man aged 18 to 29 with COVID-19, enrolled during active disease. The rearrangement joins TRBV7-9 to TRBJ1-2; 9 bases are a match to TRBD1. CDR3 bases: TGTGCCAGCAGCTCTGGACAGGGGAACTATGGCTACACCTTC. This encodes CASSSGQGNYGYTF.